This T cell receptor beta chain was found in a study of control samples from healthy donors and cancer patients (dated by TCRdb to 2020 to 2021). Notes on this clone: The clone's antigen remains unknown. The record has no base qualities; no much larger clone is one base away.

Library preparation was by the immunoSEQ multiplex PCR assay. The table was pulled from immuneACCESS by TCRdb, which kept in-frame rearrangements only. Such tables lose some clones; where checked, under half of the loss comes from unresolved V genes, and the rest has no known cause. This sample comprises 75,000 to 95,000 clones, 85% to 90% of them detected only once. Clones ranked in the top ten supply 8.5% to 10% of the sample. This TCR was recovered from a woman between 45 and 65 years old with colorectal cancer. Sequencing input: PBMCs.

The CDR3 reads as follows: CASSSSGGGTDTQYF. The DNA sequence is as follows: TGTGCCAGCAGTTCGAGCGGGGGCGGCACAGATACGCAGTATTTT. The chain employs TRBV6-2 or TRBV6-3 and TRBJ2-3; TRBD2 agrees with 8 junctional bases. The CDR1 and CDR2 encoded by the germline V gene are MNHEY and SVGEGT. The CDR3, cysteine through phenylalanine, is 15 amino acids long. The only DNA kept is the CDR3, 45 bases in frame from the first base. Trimming removed 4 bases from V and 1 base from J; the gene matches leave 4 bases unexplained.